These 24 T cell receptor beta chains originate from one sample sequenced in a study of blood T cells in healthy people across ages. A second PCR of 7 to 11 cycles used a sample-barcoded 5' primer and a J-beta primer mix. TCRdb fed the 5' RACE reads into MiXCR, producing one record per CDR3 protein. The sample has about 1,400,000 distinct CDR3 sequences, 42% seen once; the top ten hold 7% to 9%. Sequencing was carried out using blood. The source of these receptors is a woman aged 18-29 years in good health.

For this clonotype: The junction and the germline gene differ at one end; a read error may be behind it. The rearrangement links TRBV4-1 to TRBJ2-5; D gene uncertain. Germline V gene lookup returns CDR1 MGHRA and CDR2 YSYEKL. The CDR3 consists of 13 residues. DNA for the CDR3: TGCGCCAGCAGCCAAGTGAGGCAAGAGACCCGGTACTTC. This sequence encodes CASSQVRQETRYF.

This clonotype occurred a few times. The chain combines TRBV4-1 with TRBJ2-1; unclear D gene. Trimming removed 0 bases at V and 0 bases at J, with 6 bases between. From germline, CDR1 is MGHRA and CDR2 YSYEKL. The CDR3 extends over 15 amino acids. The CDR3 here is CASSQDSFSYNEQFF. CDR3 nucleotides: TGCGCCAGCAGCCAAGACAGCTTCTCCTACAATGAGCAGTTCTTC.

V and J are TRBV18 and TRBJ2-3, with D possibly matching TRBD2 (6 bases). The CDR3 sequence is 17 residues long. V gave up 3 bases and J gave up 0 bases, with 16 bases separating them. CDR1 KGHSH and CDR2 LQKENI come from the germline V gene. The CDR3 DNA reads TGTGCCAGCTCACCGCAGGAGTGGCGGGGTAGCACAGATACGCAGTATTTT. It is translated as CASSPQEWRGSTDTQYF.

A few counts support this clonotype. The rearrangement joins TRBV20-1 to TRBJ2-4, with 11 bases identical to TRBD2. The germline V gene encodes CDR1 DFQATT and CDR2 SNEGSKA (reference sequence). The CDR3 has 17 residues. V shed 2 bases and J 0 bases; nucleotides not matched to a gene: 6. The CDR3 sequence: CSARSLAGGLAKNIQYF. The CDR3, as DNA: TGCAGTGCTAGATCGCTAGCGGGGGGTCTAGCCAAAAACATTCAGTACTTC.

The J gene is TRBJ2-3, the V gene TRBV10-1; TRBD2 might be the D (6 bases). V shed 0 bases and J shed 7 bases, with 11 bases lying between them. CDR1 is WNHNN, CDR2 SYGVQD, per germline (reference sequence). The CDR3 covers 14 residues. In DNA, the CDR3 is TGCGCCAGCAGTGAGTCGGTTGGAGGGAATACGCAGTATTTT. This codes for CASSESVGGNTQYF.

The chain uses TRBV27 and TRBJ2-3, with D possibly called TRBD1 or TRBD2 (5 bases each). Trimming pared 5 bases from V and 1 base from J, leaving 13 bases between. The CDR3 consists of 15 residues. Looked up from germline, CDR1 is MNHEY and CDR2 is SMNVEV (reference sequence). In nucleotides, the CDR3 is TGTGCCAGCAGTACTCGGATGGGGGGCACAGATACGCAGTATTTT. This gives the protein CASSTRMGGTDTQYF.

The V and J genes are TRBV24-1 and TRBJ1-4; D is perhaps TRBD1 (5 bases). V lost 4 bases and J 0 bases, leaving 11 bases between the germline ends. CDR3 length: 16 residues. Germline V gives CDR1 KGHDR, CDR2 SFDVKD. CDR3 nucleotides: TGTGCCACCAGTGACTCCCGGGGGGCAACTAATGAAAAACTGTTTTTT. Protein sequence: CATSDSRGATNEKLFF.

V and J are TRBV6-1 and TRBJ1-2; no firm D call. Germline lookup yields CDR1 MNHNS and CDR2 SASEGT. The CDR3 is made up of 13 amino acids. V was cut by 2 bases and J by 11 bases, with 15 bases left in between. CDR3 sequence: CASSENGRGVYTF. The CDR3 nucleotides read TGTGCCAGCAGTGAAAACGGACGGGGTGTGTACACCTTC.

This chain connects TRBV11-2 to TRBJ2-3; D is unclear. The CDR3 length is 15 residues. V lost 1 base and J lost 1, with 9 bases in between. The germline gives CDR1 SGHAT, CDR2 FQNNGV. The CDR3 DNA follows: TGTGCCAGCAGCTTAGGGGTACCTGGCACAGATACGCAGTATTTT. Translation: CASSLGVPGTDTQYF.

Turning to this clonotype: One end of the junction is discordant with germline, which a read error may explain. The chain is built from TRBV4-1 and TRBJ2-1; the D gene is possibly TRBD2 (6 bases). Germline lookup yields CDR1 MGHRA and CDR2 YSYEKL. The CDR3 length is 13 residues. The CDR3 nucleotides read TGCGCCAACAGCCAACCTTTCGGGGGAGAGCAGTTCTTC. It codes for CANSQPFGGEQFF.

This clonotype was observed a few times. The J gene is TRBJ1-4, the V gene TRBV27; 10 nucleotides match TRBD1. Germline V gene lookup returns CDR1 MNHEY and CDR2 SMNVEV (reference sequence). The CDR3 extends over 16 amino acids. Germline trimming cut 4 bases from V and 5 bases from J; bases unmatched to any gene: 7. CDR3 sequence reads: CASSSLRTGGNEKLFF. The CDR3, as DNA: TGTGCCAGCAGTTCCCTACGGACAGGGGGAAATGAAAAACTGTTTTTT.

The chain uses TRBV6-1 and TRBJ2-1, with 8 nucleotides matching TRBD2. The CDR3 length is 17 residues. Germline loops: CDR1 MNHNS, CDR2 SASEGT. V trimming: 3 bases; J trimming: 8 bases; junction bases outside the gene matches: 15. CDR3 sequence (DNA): TGTGCCAGCAGTGAGTCAGCGGGGGCCCCCTCAAGCGATGAGCAGTTCTTC. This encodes CASSESAGAPSSDEQFF.

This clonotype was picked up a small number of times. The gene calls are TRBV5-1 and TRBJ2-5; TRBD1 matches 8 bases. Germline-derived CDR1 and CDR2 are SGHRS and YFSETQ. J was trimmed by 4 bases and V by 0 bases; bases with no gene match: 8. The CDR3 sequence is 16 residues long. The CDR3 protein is CASSLANTGGLETQYF. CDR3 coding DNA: TGCGCCAGCAGCTTGGCCAACACAGGGGGTCTAGAGACCCAGTACTTC.

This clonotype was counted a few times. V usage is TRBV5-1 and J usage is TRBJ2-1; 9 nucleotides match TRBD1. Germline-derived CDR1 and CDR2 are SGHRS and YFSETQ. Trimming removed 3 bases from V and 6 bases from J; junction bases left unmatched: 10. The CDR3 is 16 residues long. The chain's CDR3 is CASSWTPGQGGNEQFF. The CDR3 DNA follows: TGCGCCAGCAGCTGGACTCCGGGACAGGGCGGCAATGAGCAGTTCTTC.

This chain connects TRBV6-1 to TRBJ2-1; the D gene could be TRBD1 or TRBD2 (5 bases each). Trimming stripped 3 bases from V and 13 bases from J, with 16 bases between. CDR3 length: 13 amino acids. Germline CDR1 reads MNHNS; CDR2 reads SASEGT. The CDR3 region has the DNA TGTGCCAGCAGTGACCCAACACCAGGGACCCAGTTCTTC. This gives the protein CASSDPTPGTQFF.

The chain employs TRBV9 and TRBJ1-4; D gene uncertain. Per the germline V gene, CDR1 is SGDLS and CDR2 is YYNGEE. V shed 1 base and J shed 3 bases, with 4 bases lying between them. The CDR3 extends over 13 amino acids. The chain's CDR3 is CASSVSSNEKLFF. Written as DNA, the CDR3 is TGTGCCAGCAGCGTATCATCTAATGAAAAACTGTTTTTT.

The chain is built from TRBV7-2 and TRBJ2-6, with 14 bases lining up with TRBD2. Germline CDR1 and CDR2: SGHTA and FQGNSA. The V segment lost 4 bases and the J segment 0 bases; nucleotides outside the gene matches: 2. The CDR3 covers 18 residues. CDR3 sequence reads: CASSWTSGRTSGANVLTF. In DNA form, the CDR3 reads TGTGCCAGCAGCTGGACTAGCGGGAGGACCTCTGGGGCCAACGTCCTGACTTTC.

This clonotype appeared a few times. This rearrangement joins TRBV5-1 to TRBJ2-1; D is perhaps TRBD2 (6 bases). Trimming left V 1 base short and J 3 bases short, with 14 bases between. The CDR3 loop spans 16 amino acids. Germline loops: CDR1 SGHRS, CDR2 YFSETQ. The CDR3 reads CASSLQPRGIYNEQFF. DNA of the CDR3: TGCGCCAGCAGCTTGCAGCCCCGGGGGATCTACAATGAGCAGTTCTTC.

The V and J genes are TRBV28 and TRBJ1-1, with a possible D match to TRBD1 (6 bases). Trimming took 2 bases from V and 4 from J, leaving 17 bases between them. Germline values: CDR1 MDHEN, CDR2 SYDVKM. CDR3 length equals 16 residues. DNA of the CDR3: TGTGCCAGCAGTTTAACGGGTACAGGGAGCGGCACTGAAGCTTTCTTT. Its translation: CASSLTGTGSGTEAFF.

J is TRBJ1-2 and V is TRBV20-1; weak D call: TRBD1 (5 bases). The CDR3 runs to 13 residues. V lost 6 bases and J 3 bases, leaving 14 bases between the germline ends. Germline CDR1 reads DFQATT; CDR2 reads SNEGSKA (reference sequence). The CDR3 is CSAGTGGDYGYTF. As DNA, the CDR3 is TGCAGTGCAGGAACGGGGGGGGACTATGGCTACACCTTC.

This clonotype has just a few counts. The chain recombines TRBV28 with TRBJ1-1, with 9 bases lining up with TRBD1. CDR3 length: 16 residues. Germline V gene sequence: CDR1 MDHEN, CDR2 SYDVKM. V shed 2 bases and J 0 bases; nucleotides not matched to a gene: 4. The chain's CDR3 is CASSLRTGALNTEAFF. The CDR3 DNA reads TGTGCCAGCAGTTTACGGACAGGGGCCCTGAACACTGAAGCTTTCTTT. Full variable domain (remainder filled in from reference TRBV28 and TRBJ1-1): DVKVTQSSRYLVKRTGEKVFLECVQDMDHENMFWYRQDPGLGLRLIYFSYDVKMKEKGDIPEGYSVSREKKERFSLILESASTNQTSMYLCASSLRTGALNTEAFFGQGTRLTVV.

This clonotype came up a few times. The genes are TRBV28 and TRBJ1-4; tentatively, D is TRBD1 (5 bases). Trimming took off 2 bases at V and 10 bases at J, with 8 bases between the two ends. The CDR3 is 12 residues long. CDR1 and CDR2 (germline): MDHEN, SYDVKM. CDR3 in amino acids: CASSLGGGKLFF. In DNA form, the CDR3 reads TGTGCCAGCAGTTTAGGGGGGGGAAAACTGTTTTTT.

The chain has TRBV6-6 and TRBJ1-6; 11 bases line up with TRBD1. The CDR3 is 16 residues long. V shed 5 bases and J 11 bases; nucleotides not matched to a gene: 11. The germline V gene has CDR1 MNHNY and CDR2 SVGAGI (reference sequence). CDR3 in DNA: TGTGCCAGCAGTACCTCGGACAGGGGGCACAATCCACCCCTCCACTTT. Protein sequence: CASSTSDRGHNPPLHF.

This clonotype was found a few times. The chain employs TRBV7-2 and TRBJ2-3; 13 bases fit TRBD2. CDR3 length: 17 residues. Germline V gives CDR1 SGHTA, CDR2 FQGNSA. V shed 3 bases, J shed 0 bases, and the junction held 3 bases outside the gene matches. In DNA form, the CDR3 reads TGTGCCAGCAGCTTGGGACTAGCGGGACGAAGCACAGATACGCAGTATTTT. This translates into CASSLGLAGRSTDTQYF.